This T cell receptor beta chain derives from a study of low-dose radiotherapy and immunotherapy resistance in tumors. Study as a whole: While receiving nivolumab 240 mg every two weeks, patients also received ipilimumab 1 mg/kg every six weeks, both intravenously. Cyclophosphamide infusions of 200 mg/m2 came every two weeks, one day before radiation-immunotherapy.

TRAV- and TRBV-specific primers were used for first-strand cDNA, which covered alpha and beta chains. The TCRs were subjected to amplification over 20 PCR cycles employing a constant-region primer in conjunction with a V-primer adapter. One entry per CDR3 protein results from TCRdb running MiXCR on the reads. The sample has 60,000 or so distinct CDR3 sequences; approximately 26% are singletons. Time point reported: before trial treatment. The V gene's germline CDR1 is MGHRA and CDR2 YSYEKL. V was shortened by 4 bases and J by 6 bases, with 11 bases between the two germline ends. The CDR3 extends over 13 amino acids. This clonotype is medium-sized within its sample.

The genes are TRBV4-1 and TRBJ2-3; no definite D call. Sequencing was performed on PBMCs, taken before treatment. The sequence was obtained from a male donor with rectosigmoid adenocarcinoma. CDR3 protein: CASSPDGSDTQYF. The CDR3 DNA follows: TGCGCCAGCAGCCCTGACGGGTCGGATACGCAGTATTTT.